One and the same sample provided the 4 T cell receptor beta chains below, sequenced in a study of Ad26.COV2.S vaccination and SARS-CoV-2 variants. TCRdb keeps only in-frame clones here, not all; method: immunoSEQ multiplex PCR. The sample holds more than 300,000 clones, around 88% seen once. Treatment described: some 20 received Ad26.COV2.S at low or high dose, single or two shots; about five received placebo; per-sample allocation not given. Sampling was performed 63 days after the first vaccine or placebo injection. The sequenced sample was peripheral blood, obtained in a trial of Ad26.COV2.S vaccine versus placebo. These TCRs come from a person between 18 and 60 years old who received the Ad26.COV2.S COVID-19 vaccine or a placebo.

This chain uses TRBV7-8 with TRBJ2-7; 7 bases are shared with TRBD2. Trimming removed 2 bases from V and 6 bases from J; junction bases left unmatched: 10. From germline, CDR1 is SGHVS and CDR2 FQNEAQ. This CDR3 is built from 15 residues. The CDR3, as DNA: TGTGCCAGCAGCTTATTCGCGGGAGTATTATCCGAGCAGTACTTC. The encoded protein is CASSLFAGVLSEQYF.

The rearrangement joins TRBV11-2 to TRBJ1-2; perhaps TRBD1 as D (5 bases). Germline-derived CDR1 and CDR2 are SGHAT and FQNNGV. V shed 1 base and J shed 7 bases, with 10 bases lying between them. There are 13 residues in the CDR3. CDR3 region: CASSLGQGGGYTF. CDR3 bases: TGTGCCAGCAGCTTAGGGCAGGGAGGTGGCTACACCTTC.

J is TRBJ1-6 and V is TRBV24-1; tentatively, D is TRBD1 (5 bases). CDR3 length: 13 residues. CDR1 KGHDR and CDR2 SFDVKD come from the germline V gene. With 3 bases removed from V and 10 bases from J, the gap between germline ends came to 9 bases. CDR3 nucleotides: TGTGCCACCAGTGATGGGTCAGGGTCACCCCTCCACTTT. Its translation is CATSDGSGSPLHF.

The CDR3 nucleotides are TGTGCCAGCAGCCCATCAGGACCCTCTGGAAACACCATATATTTT. It encodes CASSPSGPSGNTIYF. The V gene is TRBV7-8, the J gene TRBJ1-3; D gene ambiguous. The germline gives CDR1 SGHVS, CDR2 FQNEAQ. The germline V and J ends were trimmed by 5 bases and 0 bases, with 11 bases remaining between them. The CDR3 runs 15 residues.